Following are 18 T cell receptor beta chains from one sample sequenced in a study of T cell repertoires in cytomegalovirus infection. MiXCR, applied by TCRdb to the reads, yields one record per CDR3 protein. The sample consists of fewer than 400,000 distinct CDR3 sequences, 15% to 20% of them appearing once. The sample comprised PBMCs. These receptors all stem from a human donor in good health (CMV status not recorded). Some clones in this sample may be carry-over from other donors' samples.

The chain combines TRBV2 with TRBJ1-1; D perhaps matches TRBD1 (5 bases). This CDR3 is 14 amino acids long. The germline V gene encodes CDR1 SNHLY and CDR2 FYNNEI. V was shortened by 1 base and J by 4 bases, with 10 bases between the two germline ends. The CDR3 here is CASSEGRGVTEAFF. The CDR3 DNA sequence: TGTGCCAGCAGTGAAGGTCGAGGGGTCACTGAAGCTTTCTTT.

The chain combines TRBV20-1 with TRBJ1-1, with a weak D call TRBD1 (6 bases). The CDR3 has 14 residues. Trimming removed 5 bases at V and 11 bases at J, with 24 bases between. The germline V gene has CDR1 DFQATT and CDR2 SNEGSKA (reference sequence). The CDR3 sequence: CSAYAPGVEGIAFF. The CDR3, as DNA: TGCAGTGCTTACGCGCCAGGGGTGGAAGGTATTGCTTTCTTT.

This clonotype was seen repeatedly, ten times or more. The chain employs TRBV18 and TRBJ2-7; D is possibly TRBD1 or TRBD2 (5 bases each). CDR3 length: 15 residues. Trimming stripped 3 bases from V and 0 bases from J, with 12 bases between. Germline V CDR1 and CDR2: KGHSH, LQKENI. Written as DNA, the CDR3 is TGTGCCAGCTCACCGGGGACCGTAAGCTCCTACGAGCAGTACTTC. It codes for CASSPGTVSSYEQYF. The whole variable domain, filled in from reference TRBV18 and TRBJ2-7, reads NAGVMQNPRHLVRRRGQEARLRCSPMKGHSHVYWYRQLPEEGLKFMVYLQKENIIDESGMPKERFSAEFPKEGPSILRIQQVVRGDSAAYFCASSPGTVSSYEQYFGPGTRLTVT.

V gene TRBV2 combines with J gene TRBJ2-2, with 7 bases fitting TRBD2. V was clipped by 4 bases and J by 1 base; unmatched bases: 9. CDR1 and CDR2 (germline): SNHLY, FYNNEI. The CDR3 extends over 17 amino acids. CDR3 nucleotides: TGTGCCAGCAGTGGCTTACCGGGACTAAGGAACACCGGGGAGCTGTTTTTT. Its protein is CASSGLPGLRNTGELFF.

The genes are TRBV11-2 and TRBJ1-4; 7 bases line up with TRBD1. This CDR3 contains 15 residues. Trimming removed 5 bases from V and 11 bases from J; junction bases left unmatched: 14. Per the germline V gene, CDR1 is SGHAT and CDR2 is FQNNGV. In DNA form, the CDR3 reads TGTGCCAGCAGCACCCCCAAAACAGGGGTTGGGAAACTGTTTTTT. Amino acids: CASSTPKTGVGKLFF.

This clonotype turned up a few times. The V gene is TRBV12-3 or TRBV12-4, the J gene TRBJ1-5; possible D gene TRBD1, 5 bases. Trimming pared 5 bases from V and 9 bases from J, leaving 20 bases between. This CDR3 comprises 15 residues. CDR3 amino acids: CASSTGQNPMGPQHF. For the CDR3, the DNA is TGTGCCAGCAGTACCGGACAAAACCCCATGGGGCCCCAGCATTTT.

The rearrangement joins TRBV20-1 to TRBJ2-3; 8 nucleotides align to TRBD2. Germline V CDR1 and CDR2: DFQATT, SNEGSKA (reference sequence). This CDR3 has 16 amino acids. Losses at the gene ends were 6 bases for V and 0 bases for J; bases not matched to a gene: 11. CDR3 sequence: CSATGRAGESTDTQYF. The CDR3 DNA reads as TGCAGTGCCACTGGGAGAGCGGGGGAGAGCACAGATACGCAGTATTTT.

The CDR3 spells CASSPAQRSDEQYF. Here the CDR3 DNA reads TGTGCCAGCTCACCTGCGCAGAGGTCTGACGAGCAGTACTTC. The chain recombines TRBV18 with TRBJ2-7, with D unclear. The CDR3 extends over 14 amino acids. Germline CDR1 is KGHSH and CDR2 is LQKENI. V was shortened by 3 bases and J by 5 bases, with 14 bases between the two germline ends.

This clonotype was picked up a small number of times. The chain carries TRBV4-1 and TRBJ2-5, with a tentative D call TRBD2 (6 bases). The germline gives CDR1 MGHRA, CDR2 YSYEKL. Trimming removed 2 bases at V and 4 bases at J, with 14 bases between. CDR3 length: 15 residues. The DNA for the CDR3 is TGCGCCAGCAGCCAAAAAGGGTTGGGGGGAGAGACCCAGTACTTC. This encodes CASSQKGLGGETQYF.

The chain employs TRBV5-1 and TRBJ2-7; D gene ambiguous. This CDR3 is built from 13 residues. Germline V lookup: CDR1 SGHRS, CDR2 YFSETQ. V was shortened by 1 base and J by 3 bases, with 8 bases between the two germline ends. CDR3 sequence: CASSLPPYYEQYF. The CDR3 coding sequence is TGCGCCAGCAGCTTGCCCCCCTACTACGAGCAGTACTTC.

The chain links TRBV11-2 to TRBJ2-7; D uncertain. CDR1 is SGHAT and CDR2 is FQNNGV in the germline V gene. The CDR3 consists of 14 residues. V was trimmed by 1 base and J by 2 bases, leaving 9 bases between them. The CDR3 protein is CASSLVTHTYEQYF. The CDR3 DNA is TGTGCCAGCAGCTTAGTTACACATACCTACGAGCAGTACTTC.

This clonotype appeared many times. The chain carries TRBV7-8 and TRBJ2-2, with unresolved D. Germline CDR1 reads SGHVS; CDR2 reads FQNEAQ. There are 19 residues in the CDR3. Trimming removed 5 bases from V and 0 bases from J, with 22 bases in between. The CDR3: CASSPPRGQPNANTGELFF. CDR3 bases: TGTGCCAGCAGCCCTCCCCGTGGGCAGCCCAACGCGAACACCGGGGAGCTGTTTTTT.

This clonotype was counted many times. The chain combines TRBV7-6 with TRBJ2-3; 13 bases agree with TRBD2. This CDR3 region has 20 residues. The V gene end was trimmed by 5 bases and the J gene end by 6 bases; junction bases not matched to a gene: 20. The V gene's germline CDR1 is SGHVS and CDR2 FNYEAQ. The CDR3: CASSLRHSGTSGIGPDTQYF. The CDR3 coding sequence is TGTGCCAGCAGCCTACGCCACTCCGGGACTAGCGGGATAGGACCGGATACGCAGTATTTT.

In this sample, this clonotype turned up many times. The CDR3: CASSLGGEGGGIQYF. CDR3 bases: TGTGCCAGCAGCTTGGGTGGAGAGGGAGGAGGCATTCAGTACTTC. The V gene is TRBV7-2, the J gene TRBJ2-4; D is perhaps TRBD2 (6 bases). Germline CDR1 is SGHTA and CDR2 is FQGNSA. This CDR3 comprises 15 residues. The V and J ends lost 3 bases and 9 bases respectively, with 18 bases between them.

There are a few counts of this clonotype. The chain has TRBV2 and TRBJ2-7; maybe TRBD2 (5 bases). V shed 1 base and J shed 2 bases, with 9 bases lying between them. The CDR3 loop spans 14 amino acids. Per the germline V gene, CDR1 is SNHLY and CDR2 is FYNNEI. The CDR3 DNA reads TGTGCCAGCAGTGAAGGGACTCTCACCTACGAGCAGTACTTC. Its translation: CASSEGTLTYEQYF.

This clonotype showed up many times. In DNA, the CDR3 is TGTGCCAGTAGTACCTACCAGCAGGGTGGAGACACTGAAGCTTTCTTT. It specifies CASSTYQQGGDTEAFF. The J gene is TRBJ1-1, the V gene TRBV19; weak D call: TRBD1 (5 bases). V shed 4 bases and J shed 3 bases, with 18 bases lying between them. The CDR3 is made up of 16 amino acids. Germline lookup yields CDR1 LNHDA and CDR2 SQIVND (reference sequence).

Many counts were recorded for this clonotype. The chain is built from TRBV12-3 or TRBV12-4 and TRBJ1-5, with D possibly being TRBD1 (5 bases). CDR3 size: 13 residues. V lost 6 bases, J lost 3 bases, and 9 bases lay in between. The CDR3 DNA follows: TGTGCCAGCAGGAGGGGTTTCAATCAGCCCCAGCATTTT. Encoded protein: CASRRGFNQPQHF.

The chain recombines TRBV19 with TRBJ1-2, with 8 bases that match TRBD1. This CDR3 has 13 residues. Trimming at V came to 10 bases and at J to 2 bases, leaving 6 bases not matched to a gene. Germline V lookup: CDR1 LNHDA, CDR2 SQIVND (reference sequence). The CDR3 here is CATRAGGNYGYTF. The CDR3 DNA reads as TGTGCCACCCGGGCAGGGGGCAACTATGGCTACACCTTC.